A selection of T cell receptor beta chains follows, all from one sample in a study of T cell repertoires in cytomegalovirus infection. TCRdb called the reads again in MiXCR, with one record for every CDR3 protein. The sample comprises some 450,000 distinct CDR3 sequences, roughly 31% of which are singletons, and 12% to 15% rests with the top ten. Sequencing was carried out using PBMCs. The receptors were gathered from a human donor in good health (CMV status not recorded). Some clones in this sample may be carry-over from other donors' samples. The CDR3 runs from the conserved cysteine through the conserved F or W. The order of the fields is J gene, V gene, D gene, clone size, CDR3 DNA, CDR3 protein. The D gene is left open where the match is weak. Clone size, where shown, is once, few, many, or a class for clones that have expanded.

TRBJ2-7 | TRBV20-1 | . | . | TGCAGTGCTGACAAGGGCCACGAGCAGTACTTC | CSADKGHEQYF
TRBJ1-6 | TRBV6-5 | . | few | TGTGCCAGCAGGGTAGACGGTTCGAGCTCCTATAATTCACCCCTCCACTTT | CASRVDGSSSYNSPLHF
TRBJ2-7 | TRBV7-2 | . | few | TGTGCCAGCAGTTACCGGGACAACTACGAGCAGTACTTC | CASSYRDNYEQYF
TRBJ2-2 | TRBV24-1 | . | . | TGTGCCACCAGCCCACGCCCCAGACACAACACCGGGGAGCTGTTTTTT | CATSPRPRHNTGELFF
TRBJ2-7 | TRBV6-1 | . | . | TGTGCCAGCAGTGAAGCTTCCGGCAGCTCCTACGAGCAGTACTTC | CASSEASGSSYEQYF
TRBJ2-7 | TRBV7-2 | . | few | TGTGCCAGCAGCTTAGCAGGGTCCCCCGTTTACGAGCAGTACTTC | CASSLAGSPVYEQYF
TRBJ1-5 | TRBV12-3/TRBV12-4 | TRBD1 | many | TGTGCCAGCAGTCTCACAGGGGGCATGGGTCAGCCCCAGCATTTT | CASSLTGGMGQPQHF
TRBJ1-1 | TRBV29-1 | . | . | TGCAGCGTTGTGCAGGGTGGCACTGAAGCTTTCTTT | CSVVQGGTEAFF
TRBJ1-4 | TRBV7-6 | . | many | TGTGCCAGCAGCCAGGACCTCAATGAAAAACTGTTTTTT | CASSQDLNEKLFF
TRBJ2-1 | TRBV19 | TRBD2 | once | TGTGCCAGTAGTATTGAAGCGGGGGTAACCTACAATGAGCAGTTCTTC | CASSIEAGVTYNEQFF
TRBJ2-5 | TRBV7-2 | . | few | TGTGCCAGCAGCTCCACGCCTCCCTTAGTACAGATCCAGAGGGAGACCCAGTACTTC | CASSSTPPLVQIQRETQYF
TRBJ2-3 | TRBV7-8 | . | few | TGTGCCAGCAGCAAGGACACTCGGGCCCTCCCCCTATTT | CASSKDTRALPLF
TRBJ1-1 | TRBV12-3/TRBV12-4 | . | many | TGTGCCAGCAGGGGAGATCTGGGGAGCACTGAAGCTTTCTTT | CASRGDLGSTEAFF
TRBJ1-1 | TRBV29-1 | . | . | TGCAGCGTTGGAGACACTGAAGCTTTCTTT | CSVGDTEAFF
TRBJ1-2 | TRBV15 | . | . | TGTGCCACCAGCAGTGGGGGGTTACGGAGGACTAGCTATGGCTACACCTTC | CATSSGGLRRTSYGYTF
TRBJ1-2 | TRBV7-2 | TRBD1 | many | TGTGCCAGCAGCTACTCACGAGCTCAGGACAGGGGGGGTGGCTACACCTTC | CASSYSRAQDRGGGYTF
TRBJ1-2 | TRBV19 | . | few | TGTGCCAGTAGTCCGCGGACAGCGTATGAGGGCTACACCTTC | CASSPRTAYEGYTF
TRBJ2-5 | TRBV5-6 | . | . | TGTGCCAGCAGCTTGCTTGGCAGTCGAGAGACCCAGTACTTC | CASSLLGSRETQYF
TRBJ2-3 | TRBV29-1 | . | few | TGCAGCGTCGAGCCGGGTCCCAGCACAGATACGCAGTATTTT | CSVEPGPSTDTQYF
TRBJ2-7 | TRBV27 | . | . | TGTGCCAGCAGTTTCCAGGCAGGTTTCCCCTACGAGCAGTACTTC | CASSFQAGFPYEQYF
TRBJ1-2 | TRBV7-9 | . | . | TGTTCCAGCAGCCCCCCAGATAACTATGGTTACACCTTC | CSSSPPDNYGYTF
TRBJ1-3 | TRBV7-2 | . | many | TGTGCCAGCAGCCCCGGGACGGACTCTGGAAACACCATATATTTT | CASSPGTDSGNTIYF
TRBJ2-1 | TRBV7-8 | TRBD2 | few | TGTGCCAGCAGCTTGCTCCTAGCGGGGGGATACAATGAGCAGTTCTTC | CASSLLLAGGYNEQFF
TRBJ2-7 | TRBV7-6 | TRBD1 | . | TGTGCCAGCAGCTACCTTGGACAGGGGGCCATCTCCTACGAGCAGTACTTC | CASSYLGQGAISYEQYF
TRBJ2-2 | TRBV11-2 | TRBD2 | many | TGTGCCAGCAGCTTAGTGCTAGCGGGCATGAACACCGGGGAGCTGTTTTTT | CASSLVLAGMNTGELFF